One and the same sample provided the 16 T cell receptor beta chains below, sequenced in a study of post-analysis software for immune sequencing data. Study findings and constraints: With TRBV5-6, TRBV5-1 and TRBV20-1 included, roughly five TRBV segments were more frequent in patients than in controls.

Antigens of these TCRs are unknown. Unique molecular identifiers were carried by the TCR beta cDNA libraries. MiXCR was run by TCRdb on the PCR reads, yielding one entry per CDR3 protein. The sample has about 170,000 distinct CDR3 sequences; about 30% are singletons. The material sequenced was blood. These TCRs come from a girl between 10 and 17 years old with multiple sclerosis.

This clonotype was seen just once. This chain joins TRBV14 and TRBJ2-7; 7 bases are a match to TRBD2. CDR1 and CDR2 (germline): SGHDN, FVKESK. With 0 bases clipped from V and 7 bases from J, the junction kept 12 bases outside the gene matches. This CDR3 spans 16 amino acids. CDR3 sequence: CASSQEIAGYLFEQYF. CDR3 bases: TGTGCCAGCAGCCAAGAAATAGCGGGCTACCTTTTTGAGCAGTACTTC.

Concerning this clonotype: This may arise from a read error, as a much more abundant clone is one base away. This rearrangement joins TRBV20-1 to TRBJ2-7, with D uncertain. Trimming removed 3 bases from V and 0 bases from J, with 6 bases in between. This CDR3 has 12 residues. Looked up from germline, CDR1 is DFQATT and CDR2 is SNEGSKA (reference sequence). The CDR3 here is CSARIRSYEQYF. CDR3 DNA: TGCAGTGCTAGGATTCGCTCCTACGAGCAGTACTTC.

This clonotype was observed many times. This chain joins TRBV10-2 and TRBJ2-3, with D unclear. Germline CDR1 and CDR2: WSHSY and SAAADI. V dropped 0 bases and J dropped 6 bases, with 16 bases sitting between them. This CDR3 has 16 residues. The DNA of the CDR3 is TGCGCCAGCAGTGAGTCATTAGCTATCCTCGGGGATACGCAGTATTTT. Translation gives CASSESLAILGDTQYF.

This clonotype has ten or more counts. V and J are TRBV20-1 and TRBJ2-5; 7 bases line up with TRBD2. This CDR3 is built from 13 residues. V lost 1 base and J lost 5; bases outside the gene matches: 4. Germline V lookup: CDR1 DFQATT, CDR2 SNEGSKA (reference sequence). The CDR3 sequence: CSARVPSGETQYF. As DNA, the CDR3 is TGCAGTGCTAGAGTGCCTAGCGGTGAGACCCAGTACTTC.

A remark on this clonotype: One end of the junction is discordant with germline, which a read error may explain. This chain joins TRBV12-3 or TRBV12-4 and TRBJ1-6; 7 bases are a match to TRBD1. The CDR3 sequence is 15 residues long. The CDR3 region is CASSHPTGLDSPPHF. Here the CDR3 DNA reads TGTGCCAGCAGTCACCCGACAGGGCTGGATTCACCCCCCCACTTT.

Regarding this clonotype: A much larger clonotype is one base distant, so this may be a read error. Here the CDR3 reads CATGPELYGNEQFF. CDR3 sequence (DNA): TGCGCTACCGGACCGGAACTATACGGCAATGAGCAGTTCTTC. This chain links TRBV20-1 with TRBJ2-1; D not certain. The CDR3 has 14 residues. Per germline, CDR1 DFQATT and CDR2 SNEGSKA (reference sequence).

As to this clonotype: A much larger clone sits a single nucleotide away, making a read error possible. The chain has TRBV5-5 and TRBJ1-1, with D tentatively TRBD1 (6 bases). This CDR3 is 12 amino acids long. Germline assignment: CDR1 SGHKS and CDR2 YYEKEE (reference sequence). The chain's CDR3 is CASSLGDTETFF. The DNA for the CDR3 is TGTGCCAGCAGCCTGGGGGACACTGAAACTTTCTTT.

The gene calls are TRBV6-5 and TRBJ2-7; 9 bases are shared with TRBD1. V was pared by 5 bases and J by 4 bases, with 9 bases of the junction left unmatched. Per germline, CDR1 MNHEY and CDR2 SVGAGI. The CDR3 sequence is 15 residues long. This CDR3 is CASSEPGQGKYEQYF. CDR3 sequence (DNA): TGTGCCAGCAGTGAACCGGGACAGGGAAAATACGAGCAGTACTTC.

This clonotype was detected many times. The gene calls are TRBV7-2 and TRBJ2-4; a weak D match, TRBD2 (7 bases). The V gene lost 4 bases and the J gene lost 9 bases, with 19 bases spanning the gap. The CDR3 extends over 15 amino acids. From germline, CDR1 is SGHTA and CDR2 FQGNSA. CDR3 region: CASSWGGGEFSIQYF. CDR3 DNA: TGTGCCAGCAGCTGGGGGGGGGGCGAGTTCAGCATTCAGTACTTC. The entire variable domain, with the rest obtained from reference TRBV7-2 and TRBJ2-4, is as follows: GAGVSQSPSNKVTEKGKDVELRCDPISGHTALYWYRQSLGQGLEFLIYFQGNSAPDKSGLPSDRFSAERTGGSVSTLTIQRTQQEDSAVYLCASSWGGGEFSIQYFGAGTRLSVL.

This clonotype was picked up many times. The V and J genes are TRBV6-5 and TRBJ1-2; D is uncertain. Germline CDR1 reads MNHEY; CDR2 reads SVGAGI. The CDR3 covers 14 residues. Between the trimmed V and J ends, which lost 0 bases and 3 bases, there was a span of 8 bases. CDR3 sequence (DNA): TGTGCCAGCAGTTACTCGACGGCAGACTATGGCTACACCTTC. Translation gives CASSYSTADYGYTF.

This clonotype was counted many times. This chain joins TRBV29-1 and TRBJ1-1; D may be TRBD1 (5 bases). Deletions cut 5 bases from V and 1 base from J, with 14 bases between. Per the germline V gene, CDR1 is SQVTM and CDR2 is ANQGSEA. The CDR3 runs 14 residues. CDR3 nucleotide sequence: TGCAGCGTTTGGGCGGGGGGGTGGAACACTGAAGCTTTCTTT. Translation: CSVWAGGWNTEAFF.

This clonotype was observed at least ten times. V usage is TRBV12-3 or TRBV12-4 and J usage is TRBJ2-1, with D possibly TRBD2 on 5 matching bases. Deletions cut 6 bases from V and 3 bases from J, with 12 bases between. This CDR3 is 14 amino acids long. DNA of the CDR3: TGTGCCAGCAGCCTGCGGGCGGTCTACAATGAGCAGTTCTTC. Translation: CASSLRAVYNEQFF.

At least ten counts were recorded for this clonotype. The rearrangement links TRBV3-1 to TRBJ2-1; 9 bases match TRBD2. CDR3 length equals 15 residues. The V segment lost 4 bases and the J segment 7 bases; nucleotides outside the gene matches: 8. In germline, CDR1 is LGHDT, CDR2 YNNKEL (reference sequence). CDR3 region: CASSPSGRYENEQFF. CDR3 DNA sequence: TGTGCCAGCAGCCCCAGCGGGAGGTATGAGAATGAGCAGTTCTTC.

This clonotype has at least ten counts. The chain recombines TRBV20-1 with TRBJ2-7; D unresolved. V dropped 4 bases and J dropped 2 bases, with 12 bases sitting between them. The V gene's germline CDR1 is DFQATT and CDR2 SNEGSKA (reference sequence). This CDR3 region has 13 residues. CDR3 nucleotides: TGCAGTGCTACCCTACAGCTAGCCTACGAGCAGTACTTC. It codes for CSATLQLAYEQYF.

Many counts were recorded for this clonotype. This chain's CDR3 is CASSSQRNTDTQYF. The CDR3 bases are TGTGCCAGCAGTTCCCAGCGGAACACAGATACGCAGTATTTT. The gene calls are TRBV6-5 and TRBJ2-3, with D possibly being TRBD2 (5 bases). Trimming removed 4 bases from V and 2 bases from J, with 10 bases in between. CDR3 length: 14 residues. The germline CDR1 and CDR2 sequences are MNHEY and SVGAGI.

This clonotype showed up many times. The chain combines TRBV12-3 or TRBV12-4 with TRBJ2-5; 7 nucleotides align to TRBD2. Unmatched junction bases numbered 4, after V lost 4 bases and J lost 5 bases. The CDR3 is 13 amino acids. DNA for the CDR3: TGTGCCAGCAGTTACGACGGGGGGGAGACCCAGTACTTC. It yields the protein CASSYDGGETQYF.